A single count supports the clone carrying this TCR beta chain. Its antigen remains unidentified. The entry originates in a study of response to subunit inactivated influenza vaccine. TCRdb redid the calling of the RT-PCR reads with MiXCR, one entry per CDR3 protein. The table has 300,000 to 350,000 distinct CDR3 sequences, 22% seen once. Study-wide findings and caveats: T cells newly recruited by each seasonal influenza vaccination are few, the authors suggested.

The length of the CDR3 is 12 residues. CDR1 LGHDT and CDR2 YNNKEL come from the germline V gene (reference sequence). Trimming removed 1 base from V and 9 bases from J; junction bases left unmatched: 1. The sample was PBMCs from blood, taken approximately 20 months after vaccination. This sequence was found in a man aged 50 to 69 who received an inactivated influenza vaccine. The V and J genes are TRBV3-1 and TRBJ1-1; 8 nucleotides align to TRBD1. CDR3 amino acids: CASSQGTGKAFF. CDR3 in DNA: TGTGCCAGCAGCCAAGGGACAGGGAAAGCTTTCTTT. The variable domain in full, completed from reference TRBV3-1 and TRBJ1-1, reads DTAVSQTPKYLVTQMGNDKSIKCEQNLGHDTMYWYKQDSKKFLKIMFSYNNKELIINETVPNRFSPKSPDKAHLNLHINSLELGDSAVYFCASSQGTGKAFFGQGTRLTVV.